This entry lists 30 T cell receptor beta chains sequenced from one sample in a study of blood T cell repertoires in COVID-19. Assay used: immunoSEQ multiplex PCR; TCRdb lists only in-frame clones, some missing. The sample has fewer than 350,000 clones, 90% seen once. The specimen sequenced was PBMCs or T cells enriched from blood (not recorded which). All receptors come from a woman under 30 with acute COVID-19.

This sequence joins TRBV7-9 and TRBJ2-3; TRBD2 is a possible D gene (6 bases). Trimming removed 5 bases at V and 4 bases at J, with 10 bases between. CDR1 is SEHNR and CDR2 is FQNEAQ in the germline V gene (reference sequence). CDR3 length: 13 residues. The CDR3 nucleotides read TGTGCCAGCAGCCGACTAGGGGCAGATACGCAGTATTTT. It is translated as CASSRLGADTQYF. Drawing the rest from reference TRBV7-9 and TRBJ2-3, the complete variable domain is DTGVSQNPRHKITKRGQNVTFRCDPISEHNRLYWYRQTLGQGPEFLTYFQNEAQLEKSRLLSDRFSAERPKGSFSTLEIQRTEQGDSAMYLCASSRLGADTQYFGPGTRLTVL.

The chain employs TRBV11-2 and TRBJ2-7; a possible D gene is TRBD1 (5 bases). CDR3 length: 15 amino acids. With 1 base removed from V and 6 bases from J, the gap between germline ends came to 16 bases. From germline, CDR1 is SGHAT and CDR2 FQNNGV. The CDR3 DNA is TGTGCCAGCAGCTTAGGGCCCCTCAGGGCCTCCGAGCAGTACTTC. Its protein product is CASSLGPLRASEQYF.

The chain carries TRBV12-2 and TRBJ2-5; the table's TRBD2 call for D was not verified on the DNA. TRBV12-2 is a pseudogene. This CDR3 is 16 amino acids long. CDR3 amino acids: CASRLSAGGPQETQYF. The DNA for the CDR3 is TGTGCAAGTCGCTTATCAGCGGGAGGGCCCCAAGAGACCCAGTACTTC.

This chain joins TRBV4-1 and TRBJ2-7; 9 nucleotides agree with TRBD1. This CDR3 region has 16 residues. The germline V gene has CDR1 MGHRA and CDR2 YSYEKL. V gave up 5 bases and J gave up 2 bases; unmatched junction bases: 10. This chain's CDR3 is CASSKFPGQGAYEQYF. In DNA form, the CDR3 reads TGCGCCAGCAGCAAGTTCCCGGGACAGGGTGCCTACGAGCAGTACTTC.

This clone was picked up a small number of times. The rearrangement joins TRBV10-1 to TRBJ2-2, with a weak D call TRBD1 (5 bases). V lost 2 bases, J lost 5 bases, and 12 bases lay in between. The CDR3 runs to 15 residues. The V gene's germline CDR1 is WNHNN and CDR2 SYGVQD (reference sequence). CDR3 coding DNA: TGCGCCAGCAGTGAGGCTGCAGGGATTACCGGGGAGCTGTTTTTT. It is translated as CASSEAAGITGELFF.

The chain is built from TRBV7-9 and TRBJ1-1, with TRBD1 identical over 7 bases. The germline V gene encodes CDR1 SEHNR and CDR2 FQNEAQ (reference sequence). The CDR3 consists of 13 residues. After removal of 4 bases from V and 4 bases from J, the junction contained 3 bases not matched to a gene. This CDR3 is CASSSQGGTEAFF. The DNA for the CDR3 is TGTGCCAGCAGCTCCCAGGGGGGCACTGAAGCTTTCTTT.

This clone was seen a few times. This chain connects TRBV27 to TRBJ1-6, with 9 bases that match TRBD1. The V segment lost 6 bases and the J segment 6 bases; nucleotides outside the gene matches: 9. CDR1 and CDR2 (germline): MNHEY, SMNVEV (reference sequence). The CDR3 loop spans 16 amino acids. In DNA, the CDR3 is TGTGCCAGCAGCCTCCGTAGGGACAGGGTTAATTCACCCCTCCACTTT. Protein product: CASSLRRDRVNSPLHF.

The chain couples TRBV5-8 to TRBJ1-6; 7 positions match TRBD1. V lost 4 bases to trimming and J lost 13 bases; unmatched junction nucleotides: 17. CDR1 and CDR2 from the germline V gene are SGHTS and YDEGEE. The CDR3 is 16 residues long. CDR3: CASSQTGTAIIQPLHF. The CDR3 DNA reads TGTGCCAGCAGCCAGACCGGGACAGCTATAATTCAGCCCCTCCACTTT.

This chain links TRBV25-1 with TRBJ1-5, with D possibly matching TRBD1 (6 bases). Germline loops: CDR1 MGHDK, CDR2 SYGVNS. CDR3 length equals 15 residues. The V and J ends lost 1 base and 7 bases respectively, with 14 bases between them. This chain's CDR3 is CASSESIQGRQPQHF. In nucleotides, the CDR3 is TGTGCCAGCAGTGAATCGATACAGGGAAGACAGCCCCAGCATTTT.

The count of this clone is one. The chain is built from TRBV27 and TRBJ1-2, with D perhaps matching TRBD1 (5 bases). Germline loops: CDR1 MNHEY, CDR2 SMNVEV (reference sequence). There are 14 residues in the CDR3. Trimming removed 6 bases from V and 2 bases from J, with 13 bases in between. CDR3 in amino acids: CASSPLTGNYGYTF. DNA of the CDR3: TGTGCCAGCAGCCCGCTCACAGGCAACTATGGCTACACCTTC.

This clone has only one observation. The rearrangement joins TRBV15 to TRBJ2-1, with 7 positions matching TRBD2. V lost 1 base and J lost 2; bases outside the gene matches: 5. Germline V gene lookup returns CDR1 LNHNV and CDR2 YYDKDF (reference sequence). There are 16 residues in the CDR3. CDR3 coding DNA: TGTGCCACCAGCAGAGCTACAGGACTAGCCTACAATGAGCAGTTCTTC. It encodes CATSRATGLAYNEQFF.

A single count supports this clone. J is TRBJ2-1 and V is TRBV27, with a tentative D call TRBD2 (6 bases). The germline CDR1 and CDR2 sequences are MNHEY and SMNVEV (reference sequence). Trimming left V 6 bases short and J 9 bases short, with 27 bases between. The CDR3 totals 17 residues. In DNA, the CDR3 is TGTGCCAGCAGCGCTTCCCGGCCGGGACTTTTTAGCGTTGAGCAGTTCTTC. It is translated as CASSASRPGLFSVEQFF.

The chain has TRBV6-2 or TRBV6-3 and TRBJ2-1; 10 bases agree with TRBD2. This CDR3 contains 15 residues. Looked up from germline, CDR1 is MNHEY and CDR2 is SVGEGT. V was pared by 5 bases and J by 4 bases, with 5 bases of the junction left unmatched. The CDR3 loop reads CASSPGTSEYNEQFF. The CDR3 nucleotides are TGTGCCAGCAGTCCCGGGACTAGCGAATACAATGAGCAGTTCTTC.

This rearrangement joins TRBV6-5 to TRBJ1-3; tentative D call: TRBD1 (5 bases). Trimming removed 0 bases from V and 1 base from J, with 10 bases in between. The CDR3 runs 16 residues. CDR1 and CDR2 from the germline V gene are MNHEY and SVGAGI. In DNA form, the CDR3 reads TGTGCCAGCAGTTACTCCTGGGCAGGGTCTGGAAACACCATATATTTT. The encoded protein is CASSYSWAGSGNTIYF.

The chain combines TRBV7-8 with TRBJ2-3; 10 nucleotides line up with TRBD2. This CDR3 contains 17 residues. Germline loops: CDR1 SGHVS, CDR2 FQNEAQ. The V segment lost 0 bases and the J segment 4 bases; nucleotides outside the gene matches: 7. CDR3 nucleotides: TGTGCCAGCAGCTTAGCCCCAGCGGGAGGGCTCGCAGATACGCAGTATTTT. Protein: CASSLAPAGGLADTQYF.

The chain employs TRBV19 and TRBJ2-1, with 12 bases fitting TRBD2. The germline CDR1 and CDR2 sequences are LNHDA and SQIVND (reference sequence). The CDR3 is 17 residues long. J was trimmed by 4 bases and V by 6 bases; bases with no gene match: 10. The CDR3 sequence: CASSTRTSGDKYNEQFF. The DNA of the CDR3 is TGTGCCAGTAGCACTAGGACTAGCGGGGACAAATACAATGAGCAGTTCTTC. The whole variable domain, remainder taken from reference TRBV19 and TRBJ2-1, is DGGITQSPKYLFRKEGQNVTLSCEQNLNHDAMYWYRQDPGQGLRLIYYSQIVNDFQKGDIAEGYSVSREKKESFPLTVTSAQKNPTAFYLCASSTRTSGDKYNEQFFGPGTRLTVL.

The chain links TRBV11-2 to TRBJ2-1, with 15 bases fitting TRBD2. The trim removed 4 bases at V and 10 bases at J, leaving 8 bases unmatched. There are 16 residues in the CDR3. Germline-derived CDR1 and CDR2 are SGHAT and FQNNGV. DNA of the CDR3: TGTGCCAGCAGCTCCCGGACTAGCGGGAGGGCCTGGGAGCAGTTCTTC. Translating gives CASSSRTSGRAWEQFF.

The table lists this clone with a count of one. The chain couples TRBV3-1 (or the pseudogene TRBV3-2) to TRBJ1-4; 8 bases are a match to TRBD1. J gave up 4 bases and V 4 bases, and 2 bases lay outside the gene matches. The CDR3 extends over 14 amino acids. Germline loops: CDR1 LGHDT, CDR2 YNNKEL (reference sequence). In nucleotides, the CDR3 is TGTGCCAGCAGCCGTGGACAGGGTAATGAAAAACTGTTTTTT. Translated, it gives CASSRGQGNEKLFF.

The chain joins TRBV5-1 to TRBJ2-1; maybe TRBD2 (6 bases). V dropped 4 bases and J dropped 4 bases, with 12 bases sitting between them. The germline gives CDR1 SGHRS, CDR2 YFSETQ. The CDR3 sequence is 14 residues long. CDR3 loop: CASSADSGYNEQFF. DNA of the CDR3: TGCGCCAGCAGCGCTGATAGCGGTTACAATGAGCAGTTCTTC.

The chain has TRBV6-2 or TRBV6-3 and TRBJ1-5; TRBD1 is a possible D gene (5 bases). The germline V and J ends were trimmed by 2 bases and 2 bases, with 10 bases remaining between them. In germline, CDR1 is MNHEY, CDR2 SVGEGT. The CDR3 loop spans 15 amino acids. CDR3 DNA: TGTGCCAGCAGTTACCAGGGTATGGGCAATCAGCCCCAGCATTTT. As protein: CASSYQGMGNQPQHF.

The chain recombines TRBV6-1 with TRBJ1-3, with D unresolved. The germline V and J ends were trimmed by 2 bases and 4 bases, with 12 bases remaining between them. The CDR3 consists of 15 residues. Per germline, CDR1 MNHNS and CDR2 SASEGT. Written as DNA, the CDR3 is TGTGCCAGCAGTGAACGGCAACTAACGGGAAACACCATATATTTT. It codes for CASSERQLTGNTIYF.

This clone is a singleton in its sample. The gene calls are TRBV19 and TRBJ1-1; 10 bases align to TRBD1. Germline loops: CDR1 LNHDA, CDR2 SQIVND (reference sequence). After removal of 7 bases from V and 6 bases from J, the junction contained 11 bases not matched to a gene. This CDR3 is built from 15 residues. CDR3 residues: CASTNLGQGRAEAFF. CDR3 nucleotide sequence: TGTGCCAGTACCAACCTGGGACAGGGGCGAGCTGAAGCTTTCTTT.

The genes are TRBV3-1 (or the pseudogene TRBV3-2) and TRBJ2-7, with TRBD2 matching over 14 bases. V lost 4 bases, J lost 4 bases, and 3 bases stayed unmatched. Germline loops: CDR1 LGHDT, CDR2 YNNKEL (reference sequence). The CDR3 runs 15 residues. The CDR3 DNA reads TGTGCCAGCAGCCGAGGGACTAGCGGGAGATACGAGCAGTACTTC. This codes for CASSRGTSGRYEQYF.

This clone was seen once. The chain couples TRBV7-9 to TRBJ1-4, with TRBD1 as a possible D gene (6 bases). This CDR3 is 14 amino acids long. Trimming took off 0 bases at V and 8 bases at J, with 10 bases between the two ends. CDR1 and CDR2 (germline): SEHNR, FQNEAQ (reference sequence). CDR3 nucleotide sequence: TGTGCCAGCAGCTTAGCACAGGGCGGCGAAAAACTGTTTTTT. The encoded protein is CASSLAQGGEKLFF.

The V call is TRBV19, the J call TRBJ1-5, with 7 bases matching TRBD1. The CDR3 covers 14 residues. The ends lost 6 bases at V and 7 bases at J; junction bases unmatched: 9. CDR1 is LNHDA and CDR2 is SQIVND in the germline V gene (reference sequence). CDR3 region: CASSVRQGDQPQHF. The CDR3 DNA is TGTGCCAGTAGCGTCCGACAGGGCGACCAGCCCCAGCATTTT.

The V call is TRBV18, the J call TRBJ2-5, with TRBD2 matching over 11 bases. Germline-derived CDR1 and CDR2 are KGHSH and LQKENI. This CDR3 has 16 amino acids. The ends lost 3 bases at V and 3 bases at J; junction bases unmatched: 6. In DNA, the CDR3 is TGTGCCAGCTCACCGTGGACTAGCGGGTCCAAAGAGACCCAGTACTTC. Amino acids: CASSPWTSGSKETQYF. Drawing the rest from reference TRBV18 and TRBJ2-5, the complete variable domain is NAGVMQNPRHLVRRRGQEARLRCSPMKGHSHVYWYRQLPEEGLKFMVYLQKENIIDESGMPKERFSAEFPKEGPSILRIQQVVRGDSAAYFCASSPWTSGSKETQYFGPGTRLLVL.

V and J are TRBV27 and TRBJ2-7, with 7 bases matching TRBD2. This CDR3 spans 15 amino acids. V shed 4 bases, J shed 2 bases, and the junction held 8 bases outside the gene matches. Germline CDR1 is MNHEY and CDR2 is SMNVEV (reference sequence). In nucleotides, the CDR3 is TGTGCCAGCAGTTCGAGAAGCGGGGTTACCTACGAGCAGTACTTC. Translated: CASSSRSGVTYEQYF.

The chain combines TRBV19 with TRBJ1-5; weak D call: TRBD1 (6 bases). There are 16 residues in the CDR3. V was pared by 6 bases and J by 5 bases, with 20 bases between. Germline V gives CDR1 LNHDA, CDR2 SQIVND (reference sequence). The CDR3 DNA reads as TGTGCCAGTAGGTATCGGGACAATATCAAACATCAGCCCCAGCATTTT. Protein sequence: CASRYRDNIKHQPQHF.

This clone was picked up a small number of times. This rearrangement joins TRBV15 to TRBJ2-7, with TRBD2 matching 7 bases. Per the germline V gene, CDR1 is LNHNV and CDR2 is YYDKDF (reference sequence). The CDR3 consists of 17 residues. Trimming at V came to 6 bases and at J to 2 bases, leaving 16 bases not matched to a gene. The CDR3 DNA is TGTGCCACCAGTCCCCCGAGCGGTGCTAGCGGCCCCTACGAGCAGTACTTC. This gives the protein CATSPPSGASGPYEQYF.

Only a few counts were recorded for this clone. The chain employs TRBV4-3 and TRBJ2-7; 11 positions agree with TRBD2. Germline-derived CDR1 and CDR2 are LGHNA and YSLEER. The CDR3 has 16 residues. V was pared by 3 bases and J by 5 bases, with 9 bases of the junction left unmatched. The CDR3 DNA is TGCGCCAGCAGCCAGTACACTAGCGGGAGTATCCACGAGCAGTACTTC. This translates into CASSQYTSGSIHEQYF.